This TCR beta chain was sequenced in a study of tumor-infiltrating lymphocytes in primary liver carcinoma. Study summary: Each sample had roughly 3.65 to 8 million productive TCRbeta reads regardless of tissue type. Study-level findings and limits: No more than about 8-24% of top clones could be seen in all five tumor regions.

Germline CDR1 SGHNT, CDR2 YENEEA. This CDR3 is built from 15 residues. About this clonotype itself: Its antigen is still unknown. The CDR3 does not end in the conserved phenylalanine or tryptophan, so this is likely a read error.

Total RNA amounting to roughly 0.5 ug was the source from which TCR beta cDNA was made with a constant-region primer. Slightly modified ARM-PCR with three nested multiplex PCR rounds yielded TCR beta libraries. A C-beta reverse primer and TRBV1-TRBV30 forward primers served in each of the first two PCR rounds, at 10 cycles apiece. Using its own MiXCR run on the multiplex PCR reads, TCRdb lists one record per CDR3 protein. The repertoire includes 50,000 to 60,000 distinct CDR3 sequences, over 75% of them detected once, and approximately 25% sits in the top ten. From about 19-30 mg of unsorted bulk tissue, DNA and RNA were co-extracted together.

The sequenced material came from liver tumor tissue from sampling region 5. Subset given: tumor region T5, tumor centre. The sequence came from a man in his forties with primary liver carcinoma and hepatitis B virus infection. V gene TRBV11-3 combines with J gene TRBJ1-5; no clear D. The CDR3 sequence is CASSLDLGVAQSQHL. As DNA, the CDR3 is TGTGCCAGCAGCTTAGATCTGGGAGTGGCTCAGTCCCAGCATCTT.